This TCR beta chain was captured by sequencing in a study of blood T cell repertoires in COVID-19 (dated by TCRdb to 2019 to 2021). In terms of the full investigation: The collaborator samples originated in the United States, Italy and Spain and spanned the acute and convalescent phases of COVID-19. The material from the prospective study consisted of cDNA or gDNA derived from T cells, B-cell-depleted T cells, or PBMCs. Subjects who had been exposed to COVID-19, were actively infected with it, or had recovered from it provided the deeply sampled blood TCRbeta repertoires that made up the dataset. The repertoires were made available in a free public database intended to serve as a resource for research on the immune response to SARS-CoV-2. The samples were drawn from the first 160 participants of the ongoing ImmuneRACE study and from more than 1,000 subjects provided by 6 global collaborators. A de-identified subject ID, COVID-19 status, age in years and sex were almost always included in the sample metadata. Where available, HLA class I and class II types were obtained from metadata supplied by the sample provider rather than from assay-based typing. The paper as a whole reports these results and caveats: Clinical and demographic metadata were provided uncurated, with the amount varying by source and participant.

Collaborating institutions collected whole blood in K2EDTA tubes following their own protocols. Collaborator samples were shipped for TCRbeta analysis as frozen whole blood, isolated PBMCs, or DNA extracted from either sample type. V and J are trimmed by 1 base and 5 bases, and the gene matches miss 11 bases of the junction. Reading from cysteine to phenylalanine, the CDR3 counts 16 amino acids. Just CDR3 DNA is preserved here, 48 bases in frame from base 1. The germline V gene gives CDR1 as SGHNT and CDR2 as YENEEA. A note on this clone: It has no known antigen specificity. Base quality data are lacking; no much larger clone is found one base away.

TCRbeta CDR3 regions were amplified from genomic DNA by means of the immunoSEQ Assay, a bias-controlled multiplex PCR. In the source study's methods: Within the assay, amplification of reference gene primers was used to estimate how many nucleated cells each sample contained. To quantify the absolute abundance of each unique TCRbeta CDR3 rearrangement, sequence reads were collapsed and filtered. Productive Simpson clonality was computed per sample as the square root of Simpson's diversity index over productive rearrangements. Imported from immuneACCESS, the table was reduced by TCRdb to in-frame sequences with V and J called. These copies leave out some clones; in studies compared against another copy, an unresolved V gene accounts for under half, and the cause of the remainder is not known. V, J and clone size reflect that table, while D and trimming were determined from the DNA. Across this sample there are under 20,000 clones, with roughly 87% seen only once. The ten largest make up over 7% of the sample.

The clonotype was recovered from a human donor with active COVID-19. The donor label of this sample is uncertain. The sample taken for sequencing was peripheral blood. In this chain, TRBV11-3 is recombined with TRBJ2-7; 7 bases in between match TRBD2. The CDR3 has the sequence CASSLGRGGSIDEQYF. In nucleotide form, the sequence is TGTGCCAGCAGCTTAGGTCGGGGCGGGAGTATCGACGAGCAGTACTTC.